The T cell receptor beta chain under discussion was sequenced for a study of blood T cell repertoires in COVID-19. Turning to the study itself: Whether acute or convalescent, the COVID-19 samples came from the United States, Italy and Spain. In each case, the material was cDNA or gDNA derived from T cells, B-cell-depleted T cells, or PBMCs.

This clone appeared a single time. In germline, CDR1 is MNHEY, CDR2 SMNVEV (reference sequence). Trimming cost V 3 bases and J 1 base; bases outside gene matches: 4. The CDR3 spans 17 residues. Authors' methods: Amplified reference gene primers provided the basis for estimating nucleated cell counts. Produced via immunoSEQ multiplex PCR; TCRdb's table is partial and in-frame only. D and trimming come from the DNA, and the V and J calls and clone size come from that table. The data show roughly 200,000 clones, about nine tenths seen once. Material: peripheral blood. The rearrangement links TRBV27 to TRBJ2-2; 11 bases match TRBD2. This TCR was sampled from a man between 18 and 35 years old with active or convalescent COVID-19. The CDR3 coding sequence is TGTGCCAGCAGTTTTTCGGGGACTAGCGGGAACACCGGGGAGCTGTTTTTT. Translation: CASSFSGTSGNTGELFF.